One sample yielded the 17 T cell receptor beta chains listed below, sequenced in a study of blood T cell repertoires in COVID-19. Measured with immunoSEQ multiplex PCR; TCRdb has only the in-frame clones, and not every one. Among around 100,000 clones listed, 70% to 90% were seen once. What was sequenced was peripheral blood. The receptors shown here come from a man aged 50 to 60 with active or convalescent COVID-19.

The rearrangement uses TRBV10-3 and TRBJ2-7; 9 positions agree with TRBD2. The V gene's germline CDR1 is ENHRY and CDR2 SYGVKD. J lost 4 bases, V lost 1 base, and 5 bases had no gene match. The CDR3 totals 15 residues. CDR3 protein: CAISEFRSGGYEQYF. The CDR3 region has the DNA TGTGCCATCAGTGAGTTTAGGAGCGGGGGGTACGAGCAGTACTTC.

V and J are TRBV2 and TRBJ1-5; a possible D gene is TRBD1 (6 bases). The CDR3 extends over 18 amino acids. V was cut by 6 bases and J by 0 bases, with 21 bases left in between. Germline CDR1 SNHLY, CDR2 FYNNEI. CDR3 coding DNA: TGTGCCAGCAGGGGCAACAGGGACCCAACTAATAGCAATCAGCCCCAGCATTTT. Its protein is CASRGNRDPTNSNQPQHF.

This clone came up once. The genes are TRBV29-1 and TRBJ1-5; D unclear. Germline V lookup: CDR1 SQVTM, CDR2 ANQGSEA. The CDR3 consists of 12 residues. V lost 4 bases and J 3 bases, leaving 7 bases between the germline ends. The CDR3, as DNA: TGCAGCGTTGGACAAAACAATCAGCCCCAGCATTTT. Amino acids: CSVGQNNQPQHF.

The CDR3, as DNA: TGTGCCACCGGCGGAGGCACTCGCACAGATACGCAGTATTTT. Its translation: CATGGGTRTDTQYF. The V call is TRBV24-1, the J call TRBJ2-3; weak D call: TRBD2 (5 bases). The CDR3 is 14 residues long. With 9 bases removed from V and 1 base from J, the gap between germline ends came to 13 bases. CDR1 and CDR2 (germline): KGHDR, SFDVKD.

This chain connects TRBV27 to TRBJ2-3, with 12 bases matching TRBD2. There are 16 residues in the CDR3. V gave up 5 bases and J gave up 2 bases; unmatched junction bases: 5. CDR1 and CDR2 (germline): MNHEY, SMNVEV (reference sequence). As DNA, the CDR3 is TGTGCCAGCAGTAAACTAGCGGGAGGAGTCACAGATACGCAGTATTTT. It is translated as CASSKLAGGVTDTQYF.

CDR3 in DNA: TGCGCCAGCAGCCCCCATAGACAGGGTAGTTCTTTCGGCTACACCTTC. The encoded protein is CASSPHRQGSSFGYTF. The chain employs TRBV4-1 and TRBJ1-2; TRBD1 matches at 7 bases. This CDR3 is 16 amino acids long. CDR1 is MGHRA, CDR2 YSYEKL, per germline. J was trimmed by 8 bases and V by 4 bases; bases with no gene match: 16.

The chain combines TRBV27 with TRBJ2-2, with 11 positions matching TRBD1. With 8 bases clipped from V and 4 bases from J, the junction kept 6 bases outside the gene matches. Per the germline V gene, CDR1 is MNHEY and CDR2 is SMNVEV (reference sequence). The CDR3 spans 15 residues. The CDR3 DNA reads TGTGCCAGCTCGGACAGGGGGCGGCGCACCGGGGAGCTGTTTTTT. Encoded protein: CASSDRGRRTGELFF.

The CDR3 nucleotides read TGTGCCAGTAGTCTCTGGGGGAGGGTCACTGAAGCTTTCTTT. It translates to CASSLWGRVTEAFF. The J gene is TRBJ1-1, the V gene TRBV19; possibly TRBD1 for D (5 bases). The germline gives CDR1 LNHDA, CDR2 SQIVND (reference sequence). The CDR3 consists of 14 residues. The V end was cut by 5 bases, the J end by 4 bases, with 14 bases between. Full variable domain (rest looked up from reference TRBV19 and TRBJ1-1): DGGITQSPKYLFRKEGQNVTLSCEQNLNHDAMYWYRQDPGQGLRLIYYSQIVNDFQKGDIAEGYSVSREKKESFPLTVTSAQKNPTAFYLCASSLWGRVTEAFFGQGTRLTVV.

V gene TRBV18 combines with J gene TRBJ2-1; TRBD2 agrees at 10 bases. Looked up from germline, CDR1 is KGHSH and CDR2 is LQKENI. The CDR3 has 14 residues. V trimming: 0 bases; J trimming: 9 bases; junction bases outside the gene matches: 2. CDR3 region: CASSPPLAGVEQFF. CDR3 coding DNA: TGTGCCAGCTCACCACCTCTAGCGGGAGTTGAGCAGTTCTTC.

The chain links TRBV7-3 to TRBJ2-3; no reliable D call. The CDR3 extends over 14 amino acids. V dropped 4 bases and J dropped 0 bases, with 8 bases sitting between them. Per germline, CDR1 SGHTA and CDR2 FQGTGA. CDR3 nucleotide sequence: TGTGCCAGCAGCTCCGGAGAAAGCACAGATACGCAGTATTTT. Translating it yields CASSSGESTDTQYF. Full variable domain (remainder filled in from reference TRBV7-3 and TRBJ2-3): GAGVSQTPSNKVTEKGKYVELRCDPISGHTALYWYRQSLGQGPEFLIYFQGTGAADDSGLPNDRFFAVRPEGSVSTLKIQRTERGDSAVYLCASSSGESTDTQYFGPGTRLTVL.

This sequence joins TRBV13 and TRBJ2-5; D perhaps matches TRBD2 (5 bases). CDR3 length equals 13 residues. Germline CDR1 PRHDT, CDR2 FYEKMQ (reference sequence). V was pared by 1 base and J by 5 bases, with 8 bases between. The CDR3 bases are TGTGCCAGCAGCTTAGTAGGGAGCGAGACCCAGTACTTC. Its translation is CASSLVGSETQYF.

The rearrangement uses TRBV5-1 and TRBJ2-1; TRBD2 matches 9 bases. The CDR3 contains 16 residues. V was pared by 4 bases and J by 9 bases, with 14 bases of the junction left unmatched. The germline V gene encodes CDR1 SGHRS and CDR2 YFSETQ. DNA for the CDR3: TGCGCCAGCAGCGACCCCTCCGGACTAGCGTCCGTTGAGCAGTTCTTC. It translates to CASSDPSGLASVEQFF.

V gene TRBV19 combines with J gene TRBJ2-6; D ambiguous. This CDR3 spans 17 amino acids. From germline, CDR1 is LNHDA and CDR2 SQIVND (reference sequence). Trimming removed 1 base from V and 1 base from J, with 11 bases in between. CDR3 amino acids: CASSIGLTLSGANVLTF. In DNA form, the CDR3 reads TGTGCCAGTAGTATAGGACTGACTTTATCTGGGGCCAACGTCCTGACTTTC. Based on the CDR3 plus reference TRBV19 and TRBJ2-6, the full variable domain is DGGITQSPKYLFRKEGQNVTLSCEQNLNHDAMYWYRQDPGQGLRLIYYSQIVNDFQKGDIAEGYSVSREKKESFPLTVTSAQKNPTAFYLCASSIGLTLSGANVLTFGAGSRLTVL.

Turning to this clone: Sequence at one end of the junction differs from germline and may be a read error. This chain links TRBV10-3 with TRBJ1-1; D unresolved. This CDR3 has 15 amino acids. In germline, CDR1 is ENHRY, CDR2 SYGVKD. DNA of the CDR3: TGTGCCATCAGTCAGTCCGACTCGAGGAACACTGAAGCTTTCTTT. It specifies CAISQSDSRNTEAFF.

This rearrangement joins TRBV19 to TRBJ1-3, with D hard to call. CDR1 is LNHDA, CDR2 SQIVND, per germline (reference sequence). Trimming pared 6 bases from V and 8 bases from J, leaving 14 bases between. This CDR3 region has 13 residues. This chain's CDR3 is CASRDPGRDTIYF. The CDR3 nucleotides are TGTGCCAGTAGGGACCCCGGGCGGGACACCATATATTTT.

The chain couples TRBV2 to TRBJ1-1; D possibly corresponds to TRBD1 (6 bases). Between the trimmed V and J ends, which lost 3 bases and 4 bases, there was a span of 12 bases. This CDR3 is built from 14 residues. Per the germline V gene, CDR1 is SNHLY and CDR2 is FYNNEI. The CDR3 coding sequence is TGTGCCAGCAGTGACAAGGGGGGGACCACTGAAGCTTTCTTT. It encodes CASSDKGGTTEAFF.

J is TRBJ1-1 and V is TRBV27, with 9 bases matching TRBD1. Germline lookup yields CDR1 MNHEY and CDR2 SMNVEV (reference sequence). V was pared by 5 bases and J by 8 bases, with 3 bases of the junction left unmatched. The CDR3 runs 12 residues. CDR3 nucleotide sequence: TGTGCCAGCAGTACCGGACAGGGGGAAGCTTTCTTT. This translates into CASSTGQGEAFF.